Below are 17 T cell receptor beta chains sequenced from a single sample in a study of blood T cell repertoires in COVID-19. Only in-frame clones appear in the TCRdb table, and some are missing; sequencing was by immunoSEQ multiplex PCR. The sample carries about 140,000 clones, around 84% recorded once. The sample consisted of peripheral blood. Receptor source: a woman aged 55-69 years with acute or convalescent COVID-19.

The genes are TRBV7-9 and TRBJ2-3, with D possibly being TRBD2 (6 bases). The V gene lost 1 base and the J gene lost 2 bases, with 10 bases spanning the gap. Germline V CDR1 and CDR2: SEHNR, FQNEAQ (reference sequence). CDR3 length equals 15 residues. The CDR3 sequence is CASSLGGNPTDTQYF. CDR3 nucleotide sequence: TGTGCCAGCAGCTTAGGCGGGAACCCCACAGATACGCAGTATTTT.

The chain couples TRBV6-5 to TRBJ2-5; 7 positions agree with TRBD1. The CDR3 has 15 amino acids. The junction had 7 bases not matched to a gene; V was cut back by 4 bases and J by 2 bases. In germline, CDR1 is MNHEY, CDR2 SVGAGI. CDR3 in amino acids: CASSSPYRGQETQYF. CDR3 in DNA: TGTGCCAGCAGTTCCCCTTACAGGGGACAAGAGACCCAGTACTTC.

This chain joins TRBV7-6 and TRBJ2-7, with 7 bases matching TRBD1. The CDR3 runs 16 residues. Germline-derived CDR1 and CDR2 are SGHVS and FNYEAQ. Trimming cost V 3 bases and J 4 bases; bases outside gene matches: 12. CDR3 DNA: TGTGCCAGCAGCTTCGGCCACAGGGGAAGGGGATACGAGCAGTACTTC. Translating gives CASSFGHRGRGYEQYF.

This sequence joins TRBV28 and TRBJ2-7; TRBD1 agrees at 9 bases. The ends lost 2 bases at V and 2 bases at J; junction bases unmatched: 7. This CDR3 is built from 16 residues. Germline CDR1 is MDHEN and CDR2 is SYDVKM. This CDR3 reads CASSLVGTGLAYEQYF. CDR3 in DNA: TGTGCCAGCAGTTTAGTTGGGACAGGGCTGGCCTACGAGCAGTACTTC.

The CDR3 sequence: CASRRTGENYGYTF. The CDR3 coding sequence is TGCGCCAGCAGAAGGACAGGGGAGAACTATGGCTACACCTTC. The rearrangement links TRBV5-1 to TRBJ1-2; 9 bases are a match to TRBD1. The CDR3 spans 14 residues. Germline values: CDR1 SGHRS, CDR2 YFSETQ. The V segment lost 5 bases and the J segment 2 bases; nucleotides outside the gene matches: 4.

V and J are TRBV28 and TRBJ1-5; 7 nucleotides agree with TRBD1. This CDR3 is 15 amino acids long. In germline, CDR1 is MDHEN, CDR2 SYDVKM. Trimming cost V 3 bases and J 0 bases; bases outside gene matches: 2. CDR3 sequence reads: CASSFYRGSNQPQHF. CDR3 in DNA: TGTGCCAGCAGTTTTTACAGGGGTAGCAATCAGCCCCAGCATTTT.

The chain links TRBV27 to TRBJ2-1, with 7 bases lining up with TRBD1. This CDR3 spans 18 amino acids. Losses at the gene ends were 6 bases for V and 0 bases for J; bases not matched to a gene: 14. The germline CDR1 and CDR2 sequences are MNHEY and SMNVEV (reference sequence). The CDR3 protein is CASSEGPGQRSSYNEQFF. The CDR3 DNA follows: TGTGCCAGCAGCGAAGGCCCGGGACAGCGGAGCTCCTACAATGAGCAGTTCTTC.

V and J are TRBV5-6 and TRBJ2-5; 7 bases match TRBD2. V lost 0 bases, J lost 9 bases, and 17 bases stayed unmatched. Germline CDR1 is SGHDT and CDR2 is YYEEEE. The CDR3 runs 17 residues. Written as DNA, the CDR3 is TGTGCCAGCAGCTTGGTCGTCGGGACTAAGGCCCGGGAGGCCCAGTACTTC. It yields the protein CASSLVVGTKAREAQYF. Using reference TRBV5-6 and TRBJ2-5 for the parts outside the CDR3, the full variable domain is DAGVTQSPTHLIKTRGQQVTLRCSPKSGHDTVSWYQQALGQGPQFIFQYYEEEERQRGNFPDRFSGHQFPNYSSELNVNALLLGDSALYLCASSLVVGTKAREAQYFGPGTRLLVL.

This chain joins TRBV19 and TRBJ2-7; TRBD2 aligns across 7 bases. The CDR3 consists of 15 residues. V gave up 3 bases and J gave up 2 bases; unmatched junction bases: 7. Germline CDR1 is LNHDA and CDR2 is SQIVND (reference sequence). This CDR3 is CASSMWGGGPYEQYF. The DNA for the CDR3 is TGTGCCAGTAGTATGTGGGGCGGGGGTCCCTACGAGCAGTACTTC.

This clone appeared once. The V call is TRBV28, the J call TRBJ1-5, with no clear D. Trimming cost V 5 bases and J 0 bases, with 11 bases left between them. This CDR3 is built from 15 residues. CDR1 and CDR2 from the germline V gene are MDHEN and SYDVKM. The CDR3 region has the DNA TGTGCCAGCAGTGAACAGACAATTAGCAATCAGCCCCAGCATTTT. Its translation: CASSEQTISNQPQHF.

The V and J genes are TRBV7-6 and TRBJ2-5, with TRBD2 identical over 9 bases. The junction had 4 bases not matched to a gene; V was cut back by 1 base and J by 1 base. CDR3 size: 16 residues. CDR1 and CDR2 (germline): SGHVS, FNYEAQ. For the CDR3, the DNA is TGTGCCAGCAGCTTAGTTGGAGCGGGGGGCCAAGAGACCCAGTACTTC. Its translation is CASSLVGAGGQETQYF.

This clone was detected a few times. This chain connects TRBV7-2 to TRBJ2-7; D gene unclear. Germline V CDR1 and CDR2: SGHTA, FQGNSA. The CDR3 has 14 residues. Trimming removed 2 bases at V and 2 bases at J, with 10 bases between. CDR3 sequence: CASSLSSDTYEQYF. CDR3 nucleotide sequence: TGTGCCAGCAGCTTATCGAGTGACACCTACGAGCAGTACTTC.

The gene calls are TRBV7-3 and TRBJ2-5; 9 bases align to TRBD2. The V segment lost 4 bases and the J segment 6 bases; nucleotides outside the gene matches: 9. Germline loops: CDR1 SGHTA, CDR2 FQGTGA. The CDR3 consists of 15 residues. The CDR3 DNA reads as TGTGCCAGCAGCTCTCCGGGACTAGCAACGCAGACCCAGTACTTC. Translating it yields CASSSPGLATQTQYF.

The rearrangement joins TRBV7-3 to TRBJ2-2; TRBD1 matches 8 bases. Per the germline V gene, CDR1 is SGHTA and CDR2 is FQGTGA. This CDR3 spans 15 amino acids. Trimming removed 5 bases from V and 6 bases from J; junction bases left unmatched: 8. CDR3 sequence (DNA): TGTGCCAGCAGCGGACAGGGATTAACCCCCGGGGAGCTGTTTTTT. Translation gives CASSGQGLTPGELFF.

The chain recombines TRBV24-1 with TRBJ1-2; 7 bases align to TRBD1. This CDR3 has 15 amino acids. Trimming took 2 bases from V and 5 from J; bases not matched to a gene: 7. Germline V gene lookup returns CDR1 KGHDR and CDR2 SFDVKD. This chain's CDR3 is CATSDSDREAYGYTF. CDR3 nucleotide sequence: TGTGCCACCAGTGATTCCGACAGGGAGGCTTATGGCTACACCTTC.

For the CDR3, the DNA is TGTGCCAGCACCCCGAATCCGGACACGTACGAGCAGTACTTC. Translated: CASTPNPDTYEQYF. The chain carries TRBV5-4 and TRBJ2-7; D is perhaps TRBD1 (5 bases). The V end lost 6 bases, the J end lost 4 bases, and 17 bases lay between the germline ends. Germline lookup yields CDR1 SGHNT and CDR2 YYREEE (reference sequence). This CDR3 contains 14 residues.

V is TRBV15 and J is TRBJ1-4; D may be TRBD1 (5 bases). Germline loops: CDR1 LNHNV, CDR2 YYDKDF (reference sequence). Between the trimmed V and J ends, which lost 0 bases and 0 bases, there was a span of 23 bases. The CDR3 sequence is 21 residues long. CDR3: CATSRDSARVGTRATNEKLFF. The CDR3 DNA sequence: TGTGCCACCAGCAGAGATTCCGCCAGGGTAGGCACCCGGGCAACTAATGAAAAACTGTTTTTT. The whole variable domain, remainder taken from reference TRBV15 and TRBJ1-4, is DAMVIQNPRYQVTQFGKPVTLSCSQTLNHNVMYWYQQKSSQAPKLLFHYYDKDFNNEADTPDNFQSRRPNTSFCFLDIRSPGLGDTAMYLCATSRDSARVGTRATNEKLFFGSGTQLSVL.